The rows below give T cell receptor beta chains drawn from one sample of a study of blood T cell repertoires in COVID-19. Measured with immunoSEQ multiplex PCR; TCRdb has only the in-frame clones, and not every one. The table records some 38,000 clones, approximately 90% of them present only once. The source material was peripheral blood. Receptors originate from a man between 65 and 79 years old with acute or convalescent COVID-19. CDR3s include the opening cysteine and the closing phenylalanine or tryptophan. A D gene is named only where the DNA matches it firmly. Clone size is given for some rows only: seen once, a few or many times, or a class if the clone is expanded.

size	V	D	J	length	CDR3	DNA
once	TRBV5-4	TRBD1	TRBJ1-1	16	CASSPNIGQGNTEAFF	TGTGCCAGCAGCCCGAATATTGGACAGGGGAACACTGAAGCTTTCTTT
.	TRBV18	TRBD2	TRBJ2-1	14	CASSPAGGPDEQFF	TGTGCCAGCTCACCGGCGGGAGGGCCAGATGAGCAGTTCTTC
.	TRBV7-2	TRBD1	TRBJ2-7	15	CASIKSGTGPYEQYF	TGTGCCAGCATTAAATCCGGGACAGGGCCCTACGAGCAGTACTTC
.	TRBV19	TRBD1	TRBJ1-1	16	CASSSRDRVKNTEAFF	TGTGCCAGTAGTAGCCGGGACAGGGTGAAAAACACTGAAGCTTTCTTT
.	TRBV27	TRBD2	TRBJ2-5	16	CASSLGPGLAEETQYF	TGTGCCAGCAGTTTAGGCCCCGGACTAGCGGAAGAGACCCAGTACTTC
once	TRBV9	TRBD1	TRBJ2-7	13	CASSGTGGNEQYF	TGTGCCAGCAGCGGAACAGGGGGCAACGAGCAGTACTTC
.	TRBV27	TRBD2	TRBJ2-7	15	CASSLSTSGRDEQYF	TGTGCCAGCAGTTTATCGACTAGCGGCCGGGACGAGCAGTACTTC
.	TRBV6-2/TRBV6-3	TRBD1	TRBJ2-1	17	CASSSYYRGQYSNEQFF	TGTGCCAGCAGCTCTTACTATAGGGGACAGTATTCCAATGAGCAGTTCTTC
once	TRBV18	.	TRBJ2-7	16	CASSPLQDPGDEEQYF	TGTGCCAGCTCACCGCTACAGGACCCAGGTGACGAAGAGCAGTACTTC
.	TRBV3-1/TRBV3-2	TRBD2	TRBJ2-1	15	CASSGPGTSGGSGFF	TGTGCCAGCAGCGGACCCGGGACTAGCGGTGGGTCGGGCTTCTTC
once	TRBV19	.	TRBJ1-2	15	CASIRSQGTDSGYTF	TGTGCCAGTATACGGTCCCAGGGGACGGACTCGGGCTACACCTTC
few	TRBV4-3	TRBD2	TRBJ2-1	15	CASSRQAGGPNEQFF	TGCGCCAGCAGCCGACAAGCGGGAGGGCCCAATGAGCAGTTCTTC
once	TRBV29-1	.	TRBJ2-1	13	CSVEADNYNEQFF	TGCAGCGTTGAGGCAGACAACTACAATGAGCAGTTCTTC
.	TRBV6-2/TRBV6-3	TRBD1	TRBJ1-2	12	CASSRGQEGYTF	TGTGCCAGCAGTCGCGGACAGGAGGGCTACACCTTC
.	TRBV6-2/TRBV6-3	TRBD2	TRBJ2-3	15	CASSYGGGRVDTQYF	TGTGCCAGCAGTTACGGGGGAGGGCGTGTAGATACGCAGTATTTT
.	TRBV9	.	TRBJ2-7	14	CASSVSLSSYEQYF	TGTGCCAGCAGCGTAAGCTTAAGCTCCTACGAGCAGTACTTC
few	TRBV28	.	TRBJ2-1	17	CASSLFINGGGVGEQFF	TGTGCCAGCAGTTTATTTATCAATGGCGGAGGGGTGGGTGAGCAGTTCTTC
few	TRBV6-5	.	TRBJ2-2	15	CASSYVVGYTGELFF	TGTGCCAGCAGTTACGTAGTCGGTTACACCGGGGAGCTGTTTTTT
.	TRBV12-3/TRBV12-4	.	TRBJ1-5	13	CASSPLLAQPQHF	TGTGCCAGCAGCCCATTGCTGGCTCAGCCCCAGCATTTT
.	TRBV14	TRBD1	TRBJ1-2	17	CASSPLLLRTGNYGYTF	TGTGCCAGCAGTCCCTTGTTGTTGCGGACAGGGAACTATGGCTACACCTTC
.	TRBV6-6	TRBD2	TRBJ2-7	15	CASTLLAGPFYEQYF	TGTGCCAGCACCCTACTAGCGGGACCGTTCTACGAGCAGTACTTC
.	TRBV7-2	.	TRBJ1-1	14	CASSHQTLNTEAFF	TGTGCCAGCAGCCATCAGACTTTGAACACTGAAGCTTTCTTT
.	TRBV28	.	TRBJ1-2	11	CASSSGYGYTF	TGTGCCAGCAGTTCAGGGTATGGCTACACCTTC
.	TRBV7-6	TRBD1	TRBJ2-1	16	CASSQGQGDLYNEQFF	TGTGCCAGCAGCCAGGGACAGGGGGACCTCTACAATGAGCAGTTCTTC
.	TRBV27	.	TRBJ2-3	15	CASSLSRARTDTQYF	TGTGCCAGCAGTTTATCGAGGGCACGCACAGATACGCAGTATTTT
.	TRBV27	.	TRBJ2-7	14	CASSFYRASGEQYF	TGTGCCAGCAGTTTCTACAGGGCTTCTGGCGAGCAGTACTTC
.	TRBV27	.	TRBJ1-6	12	CASRTADSPLHF	TGTGCCAGCAGGACAGCCGATTCACCCCTCCACTTT
.	TRBV5-7	.	TRBJ1-5	15	CASSPPGDPRGPQHF	TGTGCCAGCAGCCCACCGGGGGACCCCCGTGGGCCCCAGCATTTT
few	TRBV25-1	.	TRBJ1-2	13	CASSEYGGNGYTF	TGTGCCAGCAGTGAATATGGGGGGAATGGCTACACCTTC
.	TRBV5-1	TRBD1	TRBJ2-2	16	CASSFGDRGNTGELFF	TGCGCCAGCAGCTTTGGAGACAGGGGTAACACCGGGGAGCTGTTTTTT
.	TRBV19	.	TRBJ1-6	16	CASSQGGGINRSPLHF	TGTGCCAGTAGTCAAGGAGGAGGGATTAATCGATCACCCCTCCACTTT
.	TRBV10-3	.	TRBJ2-6	16	CAISESQGGGANVLTF	TGTGCCATCAGTGAGTCGCAGGGCGGTGGGGCCAACGTCCTGACTTTC
.	TRBV2	.	TRBJ1-4	14	CASRLALVSEKLFF	TGTGCCAGCAGGTTAGCCCTAGTTTCGGAAAAACTGTTTTTT
.	TRBV9	.	TRBJ2-2	15	CASSVTSGNTGELFF	TGTGCCAGCAGCGTAACATCAGGGAACACCGGGGAGCTGTTTTTT
few	TRBV7-3	TRBD2	TRBJ2-3	15	CASSLGLAYTDTQYF	TGTGCCAGCAGCCTAGGACTAGCCTACACAGATACGCAGTATTTT
.	TRBV4-3	.	TRBJ2-1	15	CASSHRSNSYNEQFF	TGCGCCAGCAGCCACCGGTCCAACTCCTACAATGAGCAGTTCTTC
.	TRBV14	TRBD1	TRBJ1-6	17	CASSHDYAGTGDSPLHF	TGTGCCAGCAGCCATGATTACGCCGGGACAGGGGATTCACCCCTCCACTTT
.	TRBV7-2	.	TRBJ1-4	18	CASSLRAIGGLRREKLFF	TGTGCCAGCAGCTTACGGGCCATCGGAGGACTAAGAAGGGAAAAACTGTTTTTT
.	TRBV6-1	TRBD1	TRBJ2-2	16	CASSGWTGNFTGELFF	TGTGCCAGCAGTGGGTGGACAGGGAACTTCACCGGGGAGCTGTTTTTT
.	TRBV7-6	.	TRBJ2-1	16	CASSPIPGTGDNEQFF	TGTGCCAGCAGCCCAATACCCGGGACGGGGGACAATGAGCAGTTCTTC
.	TRBV5-8	TRBD2	TRBJ2-3	17	CASSRGSLAGTTDTQYF	TGTGCCAGCAGCCGGGGTTCCCTAGCGGGAACTACAGATACGCAGTATTTT
.	TRBV9	.	TRBJ2-2	17	CASSVASGDRGTGELFF	TGTGCCAGCAGCGTAGCTTCAGGTGATCGTGGCACCGGGGAGCTGTTTTTT
.	TRBV18	.	TRBJ1-5	15	CASSPNSNSNQPQHF	TGTGCCAGCTCACCAAACAGTAATAGCAATCAGCCCCAGCATTTT
.	TRBV19	TRBD1	TRBJ2-1	14	CASSTGQGNNEQFF	TGTGCCAGTAGTACAGGACAGGGAAACAATGAGCAGTTCTTC
.	TRBV2	.	TRBJ1-2	12	CASSDGLTVDTF	TGTGCCAGCAGTGATGGTTTGACAGTCGACACCTTC
.	TRBV2	.	TRBJ2-3	14	CASSENGVADTQYF	TGTGCCAGCAGTGAGAACGGGGTCGCAGATACGCAGTATTTT
.	TRBV7-3	.	TRBJ2-1	13	CASSLGEYNEQFF	TGTGCCAGCAGCCTCGGGGAGTACAATGAGCAGTTCTTC
.	TRBV7-3	.	TRBJ1-6	14	CASSSGQSHSPLHF	TGTGCCAGCAGCTCAGGGCAATCTCATTCACCCCTCCACTTT
.	TRBV5-1	TRBD1	TRBJ1-4	14	CASSSGTGYEKLFF	TGCGCCAGCAGCTCCGGGACAGGGTATGAAAAACTGTTTTTT
.	TRBV21-1	.	TRBJ1-2	18	CASSKSPREGAIFYGYTF	TGTGCCAGCAGCAAATCCCCCCGGGAGGGTGCAATCTTCTATGGCTACACCTTC
.	TRBV10-3	.	TRBJ2-5	14	CAIRLRDNQETQYF	TGTGCCATCAGACTCCGGGACAACCAAGAGACCCAGTACTTC
.	TRBV9	.	TRBJ1-3	14	CASSEGGPGNTIYF	TGTGCCAGCAGCGAGGGGGGGCCTGGAAACACCATATATTTT
.	TRBV7-2	TRBD2	TRBJ2-3	16	CASSPGRLAGTDTQYF	TGTGCCAGCAGCCCCGGCAGGCTAGCGGGCACAGATACGCAGTATTTT
once	TRBV9	TRBD1	TRBJ2-5	14	CASSSRQGAETQYF	TGTGCCAGCAGCTCCCGACAGGGGGCAGAGACCCAGTACTTC
.	TRBV9	.	TRBJ1-6	15	CASSPHPQGGSPLHF	TGTGCCAGCAGCCCCCACCCACAGGGCGGTTCACCCCTCCACTTT
.	TRBV7-2	.	TRBJ2-3	14	CASGGRVSTDTQYF	TGTGCCAGCGGAGGGCGGGTCAGCACAGATACGCAGTATTTT
.	TRBV15	TRBD2	TRBJ2-5	15	CATSARLADRETQYF	TGTGCCACCAGCGCCCGGCTAGCGGACCGAGAGACCCAGTACTTC